Described below is a single T cell receptor (beta chain) sequence and its context. What it binds is unknown. The data originate from a study of T cell responses to AZD1222 COVID-19 vaccine. The germline V and J ends were trimmed by 8 bases and 6 bases, with 15 bases remaining between them. This CDR3 is built from 13 residues. From germline, CDR1 is KGHSH and CDR2 LQKENI. Study results and limitations: At study baseline, merely roughly 6 AZD1222 recipients were seropositive.

The data were produced by immunoSEQ multiplex PCR, yet TCRdb's version contains in-frame clones alone and is incomplete. The data show nearly 200,000 clones, approximately 94% seen once. V is TRBV18 and J is TRBJ2-3, with D perhaps assigned TRBD1 or TRBD2 (7 bases each). The TCR originated in an adult who received the AZD1222 COVID-19 vaccine. The starting material was peripheral blood, obtained 28 days after the second AZD1222 dose. DNA for the CDR3: TGTGCCAGCCGCGACAGGGAGGGGGATACGCAGTATTTT. As protein: CASRDREGDTQYF.